The clone carrying this T cell receptor (beta chain) was observed at least ten times. This entry comes from a study of PD-L1 blockade in urothelial cancer. After removal of 3 bases from V and 2 bases from J, the junction contained 3 bases not matched to a gene. The CDR3 has 14 amino acids. The germline V gene encodes CDR1 SGHAT and CDR2 FQDESV (reference sequence). Here immunoSEQ multiplex PCR was the method, and the copy in TCRdb shows in-frame clones only, minus some. The data contain around 40,000 clones, roughly a third of them singletons. This rearrangement joins TRBV11-1 to TRBJ1-2, with TRBD1 identical over 7 bases. The sequencing used tumor tissue, collected before atezolizumab (anti-PD-L1) treatment. This receptor was identified in a man aged 60 to 69 with urothelial cancer. CDR3 loop: CASSLATGNYGYTF. CDR3 DNA sequence: TGTGCCAGCAGCTTGGCGACAGGGAACTATGGCTACACCTTC.